The T cell receptor (beta chain) under discussion was sequenced for a study of CD8 T cells in Susac syndrome. On the study more broadly: When blood was collected, patients with Susac syndrome were therapy-naive, were taking corticosteroids, or were receiving intravenous immunoglobulin alone.

The CDR3 runs 16 residues. V lost 3 bases, J lost 5 bases, and 9 bases stayed unmatched. CDR1 is DFQATT, CDR2 SNEGSKA, per germline (reference sequence). Random hexamers were used to reverse transcribe roughly 0.45 to 1 ug of RNA. MiXCR, run by TCRdb on the immunoSEQ multiplex PCR reads, gives a single entry per CDR3 protein. The profile shows some 200,000 distinct CDR3 sequences, over 75% of them singletons. To note about this clonotype: As yet, its antigen is unknown.

Notes on the study in general: The CD4+ T cell repertoire of patients with Susac syndrome showed no detectable clonal expansion.

The rearrangement links TRBV20-1 to TRBJ2-2; 10 bases fit TRBD2. This sequence was found in a human donor with Susac syndrome. Sequencing was performed on CD4+ T cells from PBMCs. As DNA, the CDR3 is TGCAGTGCTAGGCCAGCGGGGGGGCCTGGGACCGGGGAGCTGTTTTTT. Its translation is CSARPAGGPGTGELFF.